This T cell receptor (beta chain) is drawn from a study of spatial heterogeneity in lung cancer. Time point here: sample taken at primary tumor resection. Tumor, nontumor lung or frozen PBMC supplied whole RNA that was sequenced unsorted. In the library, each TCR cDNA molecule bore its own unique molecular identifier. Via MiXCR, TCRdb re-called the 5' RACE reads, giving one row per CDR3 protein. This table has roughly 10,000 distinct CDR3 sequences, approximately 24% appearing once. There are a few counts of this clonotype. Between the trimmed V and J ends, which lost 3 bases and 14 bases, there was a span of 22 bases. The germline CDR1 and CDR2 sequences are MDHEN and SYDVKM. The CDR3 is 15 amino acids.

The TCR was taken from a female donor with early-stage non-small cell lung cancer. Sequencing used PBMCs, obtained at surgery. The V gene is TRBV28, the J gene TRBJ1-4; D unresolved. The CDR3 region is CASSLDPTERGSLFF. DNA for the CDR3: TGTGCCAGCAGTTTGGATCCCACCGAACGCGGGAGTCTGTTTTTT.